Listed below are T cell receptor beta chains from one sample, sequenced in a study of tumor-infiltrating lymphocytes in primary liver carcinoma. Each CDR3 protein is one row after TCRdb ran MiXCR on the multiplex PCR reads. This sample has 25,000 to 35,000 distinct CDR3 sequences, with less than 80% found just once. The sample comprised liver tumor tissue from sampling region 5. The receptors shown here come from a middle-aged man with primary liver carcinoma and hepatitis B virus infection. The CDR3 runs from the conserved cysteine through the conserved F or W. A D gene is named only where the DNA matches it firmly. A row's size may be missing; if present it is once, few, many or a size class.

.,TRBJ2-2,TRBV19,once,CAKSISPGSGELFF,TGTGCCAAAAGTATTTCTCCAGGGTCCGGGGAGCTGTTTTTT
TRBD2,TRBJ2-7,TRBV4-3,.,CVSSQERAGGYEQYF,TGCGTCAGCAGCCAAGAACGGGCGGGAGGGTACGAGCAATACTTC
TRBD2,TRBJ2-7,TRBV11-2,.,CASSLSVGLAGGGYEQYF,TGTGCCAGCAGCTTATCCGTTGGACTAGCGGGAGGGGGGTACGAGCAGTACTTC
.,TRBJ1-5,TRBV11-2,.,CASSLISIDTQHF,TGTGCCAGCAGCTTGATTAGTATAGATACGCAGCATTTT
.,TRBJ1-4,TRBV4-1,few,CASSQERTATSNEILFF,TGCGCCAGCAGCCAAGAACGGACCGCCACATCTAATGAAATACTGTTTTTT
.,TRBJ2-5,TRBV29-1,many,CSVEASRLGVQETQYF,TGCAGCGTTGAAGCCTCCCGGTTAGGGGTCCAAGAGACCCAGTACTTC
.,TRBJ2-1,TRBV6-5,.,CAGSYSYSRSSYSEQFF,TGTGCCGGCAGTTACTCGTATAGCAGGAGCTCCTACAGTGAGCAGTTCTTC
.,TRBJ2-3,TRBV5-1,.,CASCSGYTDTQYF,TGCGCCAGCTGCTCGGGGTACACGGATACGCAGTATTTT
TRBD1,TRBJ1-1,TRBV4-2,.,CAISPDPTGGGRAFF,TGTGCAATCAGCCCAGACCCCACAGGGGGCGGGAGAGCCTTCTTT
.,TRBJ2-3,TRBV7-8,.,CVSWRVDEDMQYF,TGTGTCAGCTGGAGGGTGGACGAGGATATGCAGTATTTT
TRBD2,TRBJ2-3,TRBV5-1,once,CASSLVAGDRGDTQYF,TGTGCCAGCAGCTTGGTAGCGGGGGATCGGGGAGATACGCAGTATTTT
TRBD1,TRBJ1-1,TRBV6-2/TRBV6-3,.,CASNLGQGRFLNTEAFF,TGTGCCAGTAATCTCGGACAGGGGAGGTTCCTGAACACTGAAGCTTTCTTT
TRBD1,TRBJ2-3,TRBV6-5,.,CASSLPGQGIDTQYF,TGTGCCAGCAGTCTCCCGGGACAGGGCATAGATACGCAGTATTTT
.,TRBJ2-7,TRBV7-9,many,CASSFLGDEQYF,TGTGCCAGCAGCTTTCTTGGGGACGAGCAGTACTTC
.,TRBJ2-5,TRBV29-1,.,CSVRGEGQETQYF,TGCAGCGTTCGAGGAGAGGGGCAAGAGACCCAGTACTTC
.,TRBJ1-4,TRBV11-1,.,CASSFHDGNRRDEELFF,TGTGCCAGCAGCTTCCATGATGGAAACCGAAGGGACGAAGAACTGTTTTTT
.,TRBJ2-3,TRBV7-3,many,CASSLSTAQDTQYF,TGTGCCAGCAGCTTATCGACAGCACAAGATACGCAGTATTTT